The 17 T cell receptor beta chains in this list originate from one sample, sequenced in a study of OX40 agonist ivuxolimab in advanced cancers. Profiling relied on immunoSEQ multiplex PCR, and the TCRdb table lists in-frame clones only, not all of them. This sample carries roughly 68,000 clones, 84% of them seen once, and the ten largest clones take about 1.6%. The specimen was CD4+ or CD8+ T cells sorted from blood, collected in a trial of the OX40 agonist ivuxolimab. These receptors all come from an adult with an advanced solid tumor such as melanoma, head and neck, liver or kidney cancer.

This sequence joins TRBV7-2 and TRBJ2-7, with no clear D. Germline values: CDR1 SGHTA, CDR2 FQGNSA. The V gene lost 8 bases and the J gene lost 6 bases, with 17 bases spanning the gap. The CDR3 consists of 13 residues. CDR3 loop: CASSPLPPGEQYF. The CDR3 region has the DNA TGTGCCAGCTCCCCATTACCCCCCGGCGAGCAGTACTTC.

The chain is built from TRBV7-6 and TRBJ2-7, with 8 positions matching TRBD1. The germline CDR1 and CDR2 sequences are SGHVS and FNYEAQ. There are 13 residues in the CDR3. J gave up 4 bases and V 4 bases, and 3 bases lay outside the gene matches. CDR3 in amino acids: CASSSTGEYEQYF. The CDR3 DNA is TGTGCCAGCAGCTCGACAGGGGAATACGAGCAGTACTTC.

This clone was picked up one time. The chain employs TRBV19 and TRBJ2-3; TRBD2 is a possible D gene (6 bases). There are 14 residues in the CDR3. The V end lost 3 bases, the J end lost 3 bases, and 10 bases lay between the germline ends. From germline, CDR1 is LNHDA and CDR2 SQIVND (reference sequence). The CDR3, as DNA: TGTGCCAGTAGTATGACTAGAGGTACAGATACGCAGTATTTT. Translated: CASSMTRGTDTQYF.

The CDR3 sequence is CASSLVTGQGGEQYF. The DNA of the CDR3 is TGTGCCAGCAGCTTAGTTACCGGACAGGGAGGCGAGCAGTACTTC. The chain carries TRBV11-2 and TRBJ2-7; 8 bases map to TRBD1. V was pared by 1 base and J by 6 bases, with 8 bases of the junction left unmatched. The CDR3 spans 15 residues. Germline values: CDR1 SGHAT, CDR2 FQNNGV.

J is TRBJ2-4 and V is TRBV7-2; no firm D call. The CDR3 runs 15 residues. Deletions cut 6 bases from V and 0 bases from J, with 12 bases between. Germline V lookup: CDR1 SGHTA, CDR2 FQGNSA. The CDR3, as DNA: TGTGCCAGCAGTTTAATGGCCTTAGCCAAAAACATTCAGTACTTC. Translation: CASSLMALAKNIQYF.

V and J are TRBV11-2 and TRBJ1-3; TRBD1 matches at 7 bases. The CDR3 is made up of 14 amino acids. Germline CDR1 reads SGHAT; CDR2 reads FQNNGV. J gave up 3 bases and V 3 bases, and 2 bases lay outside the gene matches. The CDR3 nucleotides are TGTGCCAGCAGCTTCTCAGGGGGTGGAAACACCATATATTTT. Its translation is CASSFSGGGNTIYF.

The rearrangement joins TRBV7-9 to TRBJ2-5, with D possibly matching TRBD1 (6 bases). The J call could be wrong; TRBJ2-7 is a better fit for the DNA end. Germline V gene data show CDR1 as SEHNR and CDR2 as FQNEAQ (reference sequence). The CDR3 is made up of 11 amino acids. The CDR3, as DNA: TGTGCCAGCAGCTCAGGGGACGAGCAGTACTTC. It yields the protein CASSSGDEQYF.

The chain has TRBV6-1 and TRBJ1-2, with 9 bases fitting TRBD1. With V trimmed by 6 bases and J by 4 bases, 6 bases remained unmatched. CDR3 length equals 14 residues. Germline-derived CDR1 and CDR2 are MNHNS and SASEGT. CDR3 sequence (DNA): TGTGCCAGCAGGTTACAGGGGGCCGGCTATGGCTACACCTTC. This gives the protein CASRLQGAGYGYTF.

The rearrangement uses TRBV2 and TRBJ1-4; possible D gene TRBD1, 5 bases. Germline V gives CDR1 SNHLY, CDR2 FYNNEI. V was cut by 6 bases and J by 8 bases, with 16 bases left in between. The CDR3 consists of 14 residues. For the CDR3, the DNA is TGTGCCAGCAGAGTCAGGGTGGTGGAGGAAAAACTGTTTTTT. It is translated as CASRVRVVEEKLFF. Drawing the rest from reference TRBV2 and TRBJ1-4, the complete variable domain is EPEVTQTPSHQVTQMGQEVILRCVPISNHLYFYWYRQILGQKVEFLVSFYNNEISEKSEIFDDQFSVERPDGSNFTLKIRSTKLEDSAMYFCASRVRVVEEKLFFGSGTQLSVL.

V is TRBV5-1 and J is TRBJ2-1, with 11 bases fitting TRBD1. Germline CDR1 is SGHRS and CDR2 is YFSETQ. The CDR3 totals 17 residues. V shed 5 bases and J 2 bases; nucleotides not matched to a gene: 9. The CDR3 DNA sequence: TGCGCCAGCAGTACCCCCCAGGGACAGGGGGCCTACAATGAGCAGTTCTTC. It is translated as CASSTPQGQGAYNEQFF. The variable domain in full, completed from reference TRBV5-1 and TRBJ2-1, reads KAGVTQTPRYLIKTRGQQVTLSCSPISGHRSVSWYQQTPGQGLQFLFEYFSETQRNKGNFPGRFSGRQFSNSRSEMNVSTLELGDSALYLCASSTPQGQGAYNEQFFGPGTRLTVL.

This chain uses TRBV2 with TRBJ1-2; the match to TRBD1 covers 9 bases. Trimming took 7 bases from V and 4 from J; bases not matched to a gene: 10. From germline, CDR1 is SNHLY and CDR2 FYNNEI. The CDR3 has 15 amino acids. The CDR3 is CASTRDRVRSYGYTF. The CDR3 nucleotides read TGTGCCAGCACCCGGGACAGGGTACGGAGCTATGGCTACACCTTC.

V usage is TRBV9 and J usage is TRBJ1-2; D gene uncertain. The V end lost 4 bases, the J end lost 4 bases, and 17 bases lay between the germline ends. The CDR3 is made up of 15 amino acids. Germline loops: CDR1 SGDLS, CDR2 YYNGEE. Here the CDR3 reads CASSPRLESFYGYTF. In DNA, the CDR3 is TGTGCCAGCAGCCCGAGACTTGAATCGTTCTATGGCTACACCTTC.

The CDR3 protein is CASGGQGYSNQPQHF. CDR3 sequence (DNA): TGTGCCAGCGGGGGACAGGGGTATAGCAATCAGCCCCAGCATTTT. The chain combines TRBV2 with TRBJ1-5; TRBD1 agrees at 10 bases. CDR3 size: 15 residues. Per the germline V gene, CDR1 is SNHLY and CDR2 is FYNNEI. V shed 8 bases and J 0 bases; nucleotides not matched to a gene: 4. The entire variable domain, with the rest obtained from reference TRBV2 and TRBJ1-5, is as follows: EPEVTQTPSHQVTQMGQEVILRCVPISNHLYFYWYRQILGQKVEFLVSFYNNEISEKSEIFDDQFSVERPDGSNFTLKIRSTKLEDSAMYFCASGGQGYSNQPQHFGDGTRLSIL.

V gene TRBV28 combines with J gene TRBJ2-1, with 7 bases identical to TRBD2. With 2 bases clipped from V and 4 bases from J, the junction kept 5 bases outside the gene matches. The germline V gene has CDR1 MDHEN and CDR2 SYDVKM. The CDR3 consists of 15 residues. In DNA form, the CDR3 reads TGTGCCAGCAGTTTAAGCGGGATTAGGTACAATGAGCAGTTCTTC. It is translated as CASSLSGIRYNEQFF. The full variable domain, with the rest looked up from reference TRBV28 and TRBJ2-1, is DVKVTQSSRYLVKRTGEKVFLECVQDMDHENMFWYRQDPGLGLRLIYFSYDVKMKEKGDIPEGYSVSREKKERFSLILESASTNQTSMYLCASSLSGIRYNEQFFGPGTRLTVL.

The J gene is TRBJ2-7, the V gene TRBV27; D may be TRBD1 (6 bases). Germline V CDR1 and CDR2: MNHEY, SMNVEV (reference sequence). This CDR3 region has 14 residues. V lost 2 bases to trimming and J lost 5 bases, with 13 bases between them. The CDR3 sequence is CASSLNWQGNEQYF. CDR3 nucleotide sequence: TGTGCCAGCAGTTTAAATTGGCAGGGGAACGAGCAGTACTTC.

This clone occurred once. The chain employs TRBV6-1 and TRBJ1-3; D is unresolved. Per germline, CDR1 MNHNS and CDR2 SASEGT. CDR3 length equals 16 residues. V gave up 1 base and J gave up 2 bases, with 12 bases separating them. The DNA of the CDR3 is TGTGCCAGCAGTGAAGGTAGATGGGTAGCTGGAAACACCATATATTTT. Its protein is CASSEGRWVAGNTIYF.

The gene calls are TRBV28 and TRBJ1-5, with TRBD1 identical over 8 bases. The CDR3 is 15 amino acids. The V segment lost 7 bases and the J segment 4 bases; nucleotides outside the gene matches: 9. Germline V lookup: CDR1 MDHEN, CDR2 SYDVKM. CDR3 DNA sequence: TGTGCCAGCAACGACCGGGACAGGCTTAATCAGCCCCAGCATTTT. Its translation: CASNDRDRLNQPQHF.